A single sample gave rise to the 2 T cell receptor beta chains below, sequenced in a study of CD8 T cell repertoires and HIV-1 epitope variants. Their antigens remain unidentified. Using immunoSEQ multiplex PCR, the repertoire was profiled, and TCRdb retains in-frame clones only, with some absent. The repertoire holds some 5,500 clones, with roughly 68% as singletons. Source material: cultured CD8+ T cells derived from PBMCs. The source of these receptors is a male donor with HIV.

This chain uses TRBV7-9 with TRBJ1-2; perhaps TRBD1 as D (5 bases). From germline, CDR1 is SEHNR and CDR2 FQNEAQ (reference sequence). V lost 1 base and J lost 12, with 15 bases in between. CDR3 length: 13 residues. CDR3 bases: TGTGCCAGCAGCTTAGTGGCAGGGCCTGACAACACCTTC. Protein sequence: CASSLVAGPDNTF.

V gene TRBV11-2 combines with J gene TRBJ2-1; D tentatively fits TRBD1 or TRBD2 (5 bases each). Trimming removed 1 base at V and 6 bases at J, with 16 bases between. Germline V gene data show CDR1 as SGHAT and CDR2 as FQNNGV. There are 16 residues in the CDR3. The CDR3 region has the DNA TGTGCCAGCAGCTTAGTGGCAGGGCTAGCCGGCAATGAGCAGTTCTTC. Residues: CASSLVAGLAGNEQFF.